This record covers a single T cell receptor (beta chain). Its antigen has not been determined. No base qualities exist here, and no much larger clone lies one base off it. TCR beta repertoires were profiled from peripheral blood of about a dozen young patients with multiple sclerosis to demonstrate the VDJtools post-analysis software. The multiple sclerosis patients were children and adolescents between roughly 6 and 16 years of age. These data originate in a study of post-analysis software for immune sequencing data (dated by TCRdb to between 2014 and 2017). Background for the entire study: Recorded disease courses included relapsing-remitting, secondary progressive and progressive-relapsing multiple sclerosis, with some patients lacking subtype annotation. The multiple sclerosis patient repertoires were compared with approximately 11 previously published healthy control repertoires from donors aged about 6 to 26 years. A subset of samples was prepared in parallel using single-end sample barcoding, then pooled and co-amplified after Illumina adapter ligation.

General study outcomes and caveats: The multiple sclerosis patient group was slightly younger than the control group. Direct clustering with F measure showed strong co-clustering of samples prepared in the same batch, prompting a batch-effect correction. Four to six TRBV segments, including TRBV5-6, TRBV5-1 and TRBV20-1, were significantly more frequent in patients than controls. Normalized Chao1 diversity was significantly lower in multiple sclerosis patients than controls, suggesting substantial peripheral T-cell clonal expansion.

CDR1 and CDR2, per the germline V gene (reference sequence), are WNHNN and SYGVQD. V loses 6 bases at its end and J loses 5 bases; junction bases beyond the gene matches: 5. Including the terminal cysteine and phenylalanine, the CDR3 comprises 13 residues. The entry retains the CDR3 DNA only, 39 bases that are in frame from base 1. The method was PCR. This sample was sequenced with an Illumina HiSeq 2500. To reduce PCR and sequencing biases, unique molecular identifiers were incorporated into the TCR beta cDNA libraries. Per 1 to 10 million input T cells, roughly 500,000 cDNA molecules were obtained, such that each molecule approximated one T cell. The same protocol used for the earlier healthy control dataset was applied to prepare and sequence the patient libraries. Within a given batch, samples were prepared together, multiplexed and sequenced on the same HiSeq lane. Per the source publication's procedure: Raw barcoded reads were processed with MIGEC, and single-read molecular identifier groups were discarded before consensus assembly and CDR3 extraction. Clonotype tables were post-analysed with VDJtools, normalizing diversity by down-sampling all datasets to the smallest sample size. In repertoire overlap clustering, CDR3 amino acid sequences, but not nucleotide sequences, were matched to correct batch-related cross-sample contamination. Starting from the raw public reads, TCRdb applied fastp trimming at Q25, assembled clones with MiXCR and retained in-frame beta chains. Every distinct CDR3 protein forms one entry, paired with its most common genes and DNA. None of the V and J calls come from the authors' own analysis; TCRdb made them. For this sample the table gives fewer than 550,000 distinct CDR3 sequences, of which around 31% were detected only once. Roughly 6% of the sample rests with the top ten.

This TCR was sampled from a girl aged 2 to 17 with multiple sclerosis. This receptor chain uses TRBV10-1 and TRBJ1-2; 8 central nucleotides agree with TRBD1. What was sequenced was blood. This receptor has the CDR3 CASSGDRSYGYTF. The sequence in DNA is TGCGCCAGCAGCGGGGACAGGTCTTATGGCTACACCTTC.